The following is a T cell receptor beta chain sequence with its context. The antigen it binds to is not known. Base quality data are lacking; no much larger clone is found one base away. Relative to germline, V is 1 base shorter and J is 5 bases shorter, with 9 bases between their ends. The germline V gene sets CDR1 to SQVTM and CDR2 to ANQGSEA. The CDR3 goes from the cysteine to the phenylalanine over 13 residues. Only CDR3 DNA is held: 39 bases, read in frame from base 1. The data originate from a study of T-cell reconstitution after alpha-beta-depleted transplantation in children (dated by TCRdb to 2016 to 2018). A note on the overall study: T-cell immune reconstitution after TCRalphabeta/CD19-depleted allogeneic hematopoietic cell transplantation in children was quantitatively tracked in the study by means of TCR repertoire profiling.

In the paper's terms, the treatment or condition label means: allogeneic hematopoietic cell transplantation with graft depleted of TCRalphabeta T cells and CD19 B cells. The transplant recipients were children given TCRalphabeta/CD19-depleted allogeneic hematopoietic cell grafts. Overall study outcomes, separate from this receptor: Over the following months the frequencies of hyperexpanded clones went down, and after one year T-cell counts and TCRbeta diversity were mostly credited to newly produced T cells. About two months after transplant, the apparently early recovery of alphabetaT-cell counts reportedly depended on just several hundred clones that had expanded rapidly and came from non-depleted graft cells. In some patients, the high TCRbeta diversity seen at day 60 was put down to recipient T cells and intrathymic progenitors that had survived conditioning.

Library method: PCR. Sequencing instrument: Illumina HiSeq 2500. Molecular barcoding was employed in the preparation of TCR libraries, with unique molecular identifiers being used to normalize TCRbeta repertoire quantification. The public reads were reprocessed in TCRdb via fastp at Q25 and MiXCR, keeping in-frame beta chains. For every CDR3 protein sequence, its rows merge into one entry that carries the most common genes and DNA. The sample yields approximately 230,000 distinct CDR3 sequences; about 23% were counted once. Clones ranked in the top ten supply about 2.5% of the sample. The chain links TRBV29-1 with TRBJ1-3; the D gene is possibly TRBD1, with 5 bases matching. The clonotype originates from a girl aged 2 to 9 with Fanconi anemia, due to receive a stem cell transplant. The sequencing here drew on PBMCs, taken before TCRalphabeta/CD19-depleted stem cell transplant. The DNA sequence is TGCAGCGTTGAAGTACAGGCTCGAAACACCATATATTTT. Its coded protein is CSVEVQARNTIYF. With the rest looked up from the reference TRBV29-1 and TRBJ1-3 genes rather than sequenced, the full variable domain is SAVISQKPSRDICQRGTSLTIQCQVDSQVTMMFWYRQQPGQSLTLIATANQGSEATYESGFVIDKFPISRPNLTFSTLTVSNMSPEDSSIYLCSVEVQARNTIYFGEGSWLTVV.